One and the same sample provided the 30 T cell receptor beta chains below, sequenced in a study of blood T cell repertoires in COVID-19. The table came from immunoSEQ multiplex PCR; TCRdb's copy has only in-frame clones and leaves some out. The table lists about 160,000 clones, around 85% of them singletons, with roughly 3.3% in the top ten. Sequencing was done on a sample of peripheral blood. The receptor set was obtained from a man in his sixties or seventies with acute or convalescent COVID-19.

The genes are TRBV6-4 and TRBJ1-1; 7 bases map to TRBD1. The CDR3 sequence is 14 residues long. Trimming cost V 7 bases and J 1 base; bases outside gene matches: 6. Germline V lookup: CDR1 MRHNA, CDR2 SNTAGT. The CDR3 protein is CASKPGTANTEAFF. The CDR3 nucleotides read TGTGCCAGCAAGCCCGGGACAGCGAACACTGAAGCTTTCTTT.

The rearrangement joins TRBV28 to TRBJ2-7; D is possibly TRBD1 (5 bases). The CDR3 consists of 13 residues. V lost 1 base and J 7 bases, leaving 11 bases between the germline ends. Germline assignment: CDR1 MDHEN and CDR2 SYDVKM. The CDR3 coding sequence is TGTGCCAGCAGTTTATCAGGGTATGGTGAGCAGTACTTC. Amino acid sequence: CASSLSGYGEQYF.

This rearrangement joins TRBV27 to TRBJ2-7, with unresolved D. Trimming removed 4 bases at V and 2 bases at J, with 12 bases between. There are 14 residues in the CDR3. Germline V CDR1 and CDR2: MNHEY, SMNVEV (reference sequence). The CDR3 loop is CASSSVDSTYEQYF. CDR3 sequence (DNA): TGTGCCAGCAGTTCCGTCGACTCGACCTACGAGCAGTACTTC.

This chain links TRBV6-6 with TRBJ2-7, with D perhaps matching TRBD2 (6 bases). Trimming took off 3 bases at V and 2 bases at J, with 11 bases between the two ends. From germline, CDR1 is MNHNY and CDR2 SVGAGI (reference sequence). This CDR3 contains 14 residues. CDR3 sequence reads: CASSYGGSTYEQYF. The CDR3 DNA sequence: TGTGCCAGCAGTTATGGAGGGTCGACCTACGAGCAGTACTTC.

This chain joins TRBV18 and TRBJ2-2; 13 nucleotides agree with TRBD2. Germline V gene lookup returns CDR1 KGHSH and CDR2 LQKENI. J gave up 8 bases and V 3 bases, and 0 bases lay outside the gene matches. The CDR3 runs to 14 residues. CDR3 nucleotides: TGTGCCAGCTCACCGGGACTAGCGGGAGGGGAGCTGTTTTTT. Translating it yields CASSPGLAGGELFF.

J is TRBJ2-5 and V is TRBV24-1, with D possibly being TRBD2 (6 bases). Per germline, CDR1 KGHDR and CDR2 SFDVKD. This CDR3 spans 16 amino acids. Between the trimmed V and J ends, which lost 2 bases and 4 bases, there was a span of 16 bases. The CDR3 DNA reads TGTGCCACCAGTGATTACAGACTAGAGGTCGCAGAGACCCAGTACTTC. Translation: CATSDYRLEVAETQYF.

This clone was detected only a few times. CDR3: CASSSATTWQYF. DNA for the CDR3: TGTGCCAGCAGCTCCGCGACAACTTGGCAGTACTTC. The chain employs TRBV7-9 and TRBJ2-7; no clear D gene. CDR3 length: 12 amino acids. The V gene's germline CDR1 is SEHNR and CDR2 FQNEAQ (reference sequence). With 4 bases removed from V and 9 bases from J, the gap between germline ends came to 13 bases.

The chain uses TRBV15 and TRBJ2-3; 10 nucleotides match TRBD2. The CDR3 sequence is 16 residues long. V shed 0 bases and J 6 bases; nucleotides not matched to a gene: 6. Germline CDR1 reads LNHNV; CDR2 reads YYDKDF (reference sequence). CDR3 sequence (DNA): TGTGCCACCAGCAGAGACGGACTAGCGGTCGAGGATACGCAGTATTTT. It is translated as CATSRDGLAVEDTQYF.

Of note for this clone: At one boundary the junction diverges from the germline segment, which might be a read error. The CDR3 sequence is CASSLRGGEQFF. In DNA form, the CDR3 reads TGTGCTAGCAGCCTACGGGGGGGTGAGCAGTTCTTC. V gene TRBV7-7 combines with J gene TRBJ2-1; TRBD2 aligns across 8 bases. The CDR3 loop spans 12 amino acids. Germline CDR1 SSHAT, CDR2 FNYEAQ (reference sequence). Full variable domain (missing parts from reference TRBV7-7 and TRBJ2-1): GAGVSQSPRYKVTKRGQDVTLRCDPISSHATLYWYQQALGQGPEFLTYFNYEAQPDKSGLPSDRFSAERPEGSISTLTIQRTEQRDSAMYRCASSLRGGEQFFGPGTRLTVL.

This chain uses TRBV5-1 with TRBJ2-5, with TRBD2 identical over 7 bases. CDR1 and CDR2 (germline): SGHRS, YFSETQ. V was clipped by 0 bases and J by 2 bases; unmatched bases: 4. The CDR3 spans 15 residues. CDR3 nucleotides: TGCGCCAGCAGCTTGGCCGGGGGAGGGCAAGAGACCCAGTACTTC. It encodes CASSLAGGGQETQYF.

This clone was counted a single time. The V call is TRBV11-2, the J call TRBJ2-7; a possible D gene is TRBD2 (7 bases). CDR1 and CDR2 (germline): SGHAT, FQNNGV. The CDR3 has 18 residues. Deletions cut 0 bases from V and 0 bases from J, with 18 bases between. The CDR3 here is CASSLDGGGGLSSYEQYF. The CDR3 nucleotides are TGTGCCAGCAGCTTAGATGGCGGGGGCGGTTTGAGCTCCTACGAGCAGTACTTC.

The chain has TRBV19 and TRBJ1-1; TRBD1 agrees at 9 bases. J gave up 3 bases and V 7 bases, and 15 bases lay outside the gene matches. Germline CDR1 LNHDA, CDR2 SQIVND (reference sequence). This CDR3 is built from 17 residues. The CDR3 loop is CASKRTGGENFYTEAFF. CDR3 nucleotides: TGTGCCAGTAAGAGAACAGGGGGCGAGAATTTCTACACTGAAGCTTTCTTT.

CDR3 bases: TGTGCCAGTAGTGCGAACAGGGGACGGAGCAATCAGCCCCAGCATTTT. Protein: CASSANRGRSNQPQHF. This chain joins TRBV19 and TRBJ1-5; 7 bases map to TRBD1. CDR1 is LNHDA, CDR2 SQIVND, per germline (reference sequence). There are 16 residues in the CDR3. V shed 5 bases and J 1 base; nucleotides not matched to a gene: 8.

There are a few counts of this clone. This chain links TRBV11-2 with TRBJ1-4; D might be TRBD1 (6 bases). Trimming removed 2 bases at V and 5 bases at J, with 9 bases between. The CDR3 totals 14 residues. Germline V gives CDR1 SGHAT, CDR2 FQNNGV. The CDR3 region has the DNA TGTGCCAGCAGCTTAAACAGGGTGAATGAAAAACTGTTTTTT. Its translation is CASSLNRVNEKLFF.

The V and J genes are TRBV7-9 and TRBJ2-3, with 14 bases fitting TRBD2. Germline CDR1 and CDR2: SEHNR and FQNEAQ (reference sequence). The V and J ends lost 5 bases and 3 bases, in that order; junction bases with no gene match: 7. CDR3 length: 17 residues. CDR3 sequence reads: CASSKGLAGGGTDTQYF. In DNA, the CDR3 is TGTGCCAGCAGCAAAGGACTAGCGGGAGGTGGTACAGATACGCAGTATTTT.

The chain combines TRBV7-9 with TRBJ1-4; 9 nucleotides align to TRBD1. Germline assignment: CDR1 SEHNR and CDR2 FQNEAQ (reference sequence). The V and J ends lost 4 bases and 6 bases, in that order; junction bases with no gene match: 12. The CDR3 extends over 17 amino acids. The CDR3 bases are TGTGCCAGCAGCTCCGGAGCGGGACAGGGACTCTATGAAAAACTGTTTTTT. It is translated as CASSSGAGQGLYEKLFF.

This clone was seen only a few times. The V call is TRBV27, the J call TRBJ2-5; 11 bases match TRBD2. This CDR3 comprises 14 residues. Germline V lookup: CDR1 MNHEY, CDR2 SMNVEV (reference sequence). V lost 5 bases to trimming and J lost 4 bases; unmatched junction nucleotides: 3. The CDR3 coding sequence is TGTGCCAGCAGTGGACTAGCGGGTGGAGAGACCCAGTACTTC. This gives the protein CASSGLAGGETQYF.

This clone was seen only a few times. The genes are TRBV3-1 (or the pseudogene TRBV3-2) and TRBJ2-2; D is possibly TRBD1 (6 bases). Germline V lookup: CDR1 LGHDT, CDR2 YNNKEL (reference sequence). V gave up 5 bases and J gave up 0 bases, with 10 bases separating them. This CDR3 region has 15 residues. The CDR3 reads CASSLGGPNTGELFF. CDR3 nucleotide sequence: TGTGCCAGCAGCTTAGGGGGACCGAACACCGGGGAGCTGTTTTTT.

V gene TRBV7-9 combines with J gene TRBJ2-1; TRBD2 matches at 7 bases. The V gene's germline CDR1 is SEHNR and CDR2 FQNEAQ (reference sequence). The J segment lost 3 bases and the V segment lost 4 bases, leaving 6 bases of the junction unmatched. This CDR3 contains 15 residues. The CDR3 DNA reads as TGTGCCAGCAGCTCCAGGGCGGGAGACTACAATGAGCAGTTCTTC. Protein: CASSSRAGDYNEQFF. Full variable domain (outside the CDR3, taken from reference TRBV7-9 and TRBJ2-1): DTGVSQNPRHKITKRGQNVTFRCDPISEHNRLYWYRQTLGQGPEFLTYFQNEAQLEKSRLLSDRFSAERPKGSFSTLEIQRTEQGDSAMYLCASSSRAGDYNEQFFGPGTRLTVL.

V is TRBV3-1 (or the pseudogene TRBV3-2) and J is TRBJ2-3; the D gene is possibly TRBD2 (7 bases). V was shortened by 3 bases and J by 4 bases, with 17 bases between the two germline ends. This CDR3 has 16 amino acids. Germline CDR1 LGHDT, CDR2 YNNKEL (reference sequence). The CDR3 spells CASSQGLGGVSDTQYF. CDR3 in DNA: TGTGCCAGCAGCCAGGGGCTAGGGGGGGTGTCAGATACGCAGTATTTT.

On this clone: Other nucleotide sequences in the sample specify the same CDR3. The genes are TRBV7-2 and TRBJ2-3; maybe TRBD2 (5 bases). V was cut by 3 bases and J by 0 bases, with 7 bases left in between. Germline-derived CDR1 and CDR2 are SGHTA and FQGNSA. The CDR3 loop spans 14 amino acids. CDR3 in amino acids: CASSLSGSTDTQYF. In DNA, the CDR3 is TGTGCCAGCAGCTTGAGCGGTAGCACAGATACGCAGTATTTT.

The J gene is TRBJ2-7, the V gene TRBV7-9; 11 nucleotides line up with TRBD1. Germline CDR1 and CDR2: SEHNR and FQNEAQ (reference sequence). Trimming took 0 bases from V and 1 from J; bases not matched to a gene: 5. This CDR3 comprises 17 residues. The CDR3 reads CASSLAGTGGRSYEQYF. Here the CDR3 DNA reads TGTGCCAGCAGCTTAGCCGGGACAGGGGGTCGATCCTACGAGCAGTACTTC.

This CDR3 is CASSLETGASGGYTF. CDR3 in DNA: TGTGCCAGCAGCCTGGAGACAGGGGCGTCGGGTGGCTACACCTTC. The chain uses TRBV5-4 and TRBJ1-2, with 8 bases matching TRBD1. Trimming at V came to 4 bases and at J to 7 bases, leaving 12 bases not matched to a gene. The germline V gene has CDR1 SGHNT and CDR2 YYREEE (reference sequence). The CDR3 consists of 15 residues.

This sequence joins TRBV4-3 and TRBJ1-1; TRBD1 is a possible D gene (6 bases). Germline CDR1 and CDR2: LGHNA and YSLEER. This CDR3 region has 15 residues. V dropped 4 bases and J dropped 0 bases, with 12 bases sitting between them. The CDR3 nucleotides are TGCGCCAGCAGCCCCGACAGGAGACTGAACACTGAAGCTTTCTTT. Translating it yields CASSPDRRLNTEAFF.

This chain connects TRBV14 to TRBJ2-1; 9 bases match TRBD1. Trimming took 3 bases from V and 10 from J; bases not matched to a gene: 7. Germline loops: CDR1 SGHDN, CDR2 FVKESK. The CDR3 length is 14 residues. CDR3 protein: CASSQGTGYSEQFF. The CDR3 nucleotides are TGTGCCAGCAGCCAGGGGACAGGGTACAGCGAGCAGTTCTTC. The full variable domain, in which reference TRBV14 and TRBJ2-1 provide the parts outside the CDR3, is EAGVTQFPSHSVIEKGQTVTLRCDPISGHDNLYWYRRVMGKEIKFLLHFVKESKQDESGMPNNRFLAERTGGTYSTLKVQPAELEDSGVYFCASSQGTGYSEQFFGPGTRLTVL.

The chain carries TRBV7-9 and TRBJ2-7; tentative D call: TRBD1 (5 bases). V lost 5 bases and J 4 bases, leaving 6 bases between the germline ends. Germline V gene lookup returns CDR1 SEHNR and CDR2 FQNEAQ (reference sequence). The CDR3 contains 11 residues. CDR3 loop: CASSRQYEQYF. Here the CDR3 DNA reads TGTGCCAGCAGCCGACAGTACGAGCAGTACTTC. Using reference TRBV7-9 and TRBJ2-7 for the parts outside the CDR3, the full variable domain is DTGVSQNPRHKITKRGQNVTFRCDPISEHNRLYWYRQTLGQGPEFLTYFQNEAQLEKSRLLSDRFSAERPKGSFSTLEIQRTEQGDSAMYLCASSRQYEQYFGPGTRLTVT.

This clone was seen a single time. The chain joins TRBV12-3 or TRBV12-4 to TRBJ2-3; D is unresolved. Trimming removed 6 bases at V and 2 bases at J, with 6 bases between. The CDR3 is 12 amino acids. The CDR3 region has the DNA TGTGCCAGCAGGCTAACCACAGATACGCAGTATTTT. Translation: CASRLTTDTQYF.

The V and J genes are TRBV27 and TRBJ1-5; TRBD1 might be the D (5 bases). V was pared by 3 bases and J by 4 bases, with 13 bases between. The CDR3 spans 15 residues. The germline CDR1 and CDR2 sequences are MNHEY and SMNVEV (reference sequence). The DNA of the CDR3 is TGTGCCAGCAGTTTCGAGGGGAGGTCAAATCAGCCCCAGCATTTT. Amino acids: CASSFEGRSNQPQHF.

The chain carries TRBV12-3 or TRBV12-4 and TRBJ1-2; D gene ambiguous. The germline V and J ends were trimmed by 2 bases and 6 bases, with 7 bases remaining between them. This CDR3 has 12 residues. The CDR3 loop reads CASSLFVDGYTF. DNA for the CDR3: TGTGCCAGCAGTTTATTCGTCGATGGCTACACCTTC.

The DNA of the CDR3 is TGTGCCAGTAGTAGGAGGGCGACAGTCCAAGAGACCCAGTACTTC. It is translated as CASSRRATVQETQYF. The rearrangement joins TRBV19 to TRBJ2-5, with D perhaps TRBD2 (6 bases). Per the germline V gene, CDR1 is LNHDA and CDR2 is SQIVND (reference sequence). V lost 4 bases and J 1 base, leaving 13 bases between the germline ends. CDR3 length: 15 amino acids.